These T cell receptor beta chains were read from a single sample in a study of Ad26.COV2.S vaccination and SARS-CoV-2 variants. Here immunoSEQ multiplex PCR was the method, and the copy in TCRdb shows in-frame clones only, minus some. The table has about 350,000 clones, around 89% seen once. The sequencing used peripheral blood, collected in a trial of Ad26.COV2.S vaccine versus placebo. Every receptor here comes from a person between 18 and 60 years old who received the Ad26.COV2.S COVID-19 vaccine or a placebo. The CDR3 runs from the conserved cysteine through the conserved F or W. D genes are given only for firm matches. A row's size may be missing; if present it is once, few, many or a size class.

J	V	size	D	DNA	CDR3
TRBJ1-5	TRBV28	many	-	TGTGCCAGCAGTGATAGGTCCTTGAGAGGGAGCAATCAGCCCCAGCATTTT	CASSDRSLRGSNQPQHF
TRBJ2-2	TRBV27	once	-	TGTGCCAGCAGGGCCTTACAGCTGCGAAGCACCGGGGAGCTGTTTTTT	CASRALQLRSTGELFF
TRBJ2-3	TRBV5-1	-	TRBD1	TGCGCCAGCAGCTTGGACAGGGGTACAGATACGCAGTATTTT	CASSLDRGTDTQYF
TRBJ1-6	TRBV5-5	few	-	TGTGCCAGCAGCTTGGAATTGGGGAGTTCACCCCTCCACTTT	CASSLELGSSPLHF
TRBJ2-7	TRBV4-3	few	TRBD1	TGCGCCAGCAGCCAAGATTGGACAGGGATCTACGAGCAGTACTTC	CASSQDWTGIYEQYF
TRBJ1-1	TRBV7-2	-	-	TGTGCCAGCAGCTTACTTACGAACACTGAAGCTTTCTTT	CASSLLTNTEAFF
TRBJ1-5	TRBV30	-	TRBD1	TGTGCCTGGGGGACAGTAGGCAATCAGCCCCAGCATTTT	CAWGTVGNQPQHF
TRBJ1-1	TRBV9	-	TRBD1	TGTGCCAGCAGCGTAGGGACAGGGGGGCTGGGAACTGAAGCTTTCTTT	CASSVGTGGLGTEAFF
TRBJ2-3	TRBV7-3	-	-	TGTGCCAGCAGCTTAAGTTTCGGGGCGGGGAATACGCAGTATTTT	CASSLSFGAGNTQYF
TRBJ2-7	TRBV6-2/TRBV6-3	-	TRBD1	TGTGCCAGCAGTTTCCTTCCCGCGACAGGGGGCACCCACTACGAGCAGTACTTC	CASSFLPATGGTHYEQYF
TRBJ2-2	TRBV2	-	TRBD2	TGTGCTAGCGGGAGTGGAACCGGGGAGCTGTTTTTT	CASGSGTGELFF
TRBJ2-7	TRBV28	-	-	TGTGCCAGCAGTTTTCCACCCCGGCTTCAACCTTACGAGCAGTACTTC	CASSFPPRLQPYEQYF
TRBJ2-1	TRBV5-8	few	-	TGTGCCAGCAGCCCGACACGTAATGAGCAGTTCTTC	CASSPTRNEQFF
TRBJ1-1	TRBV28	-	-	TGTGCCAGCAGTAACTATTATGGGGTAGAGAACACTGAAGCTTTCTTT	CASSNYYGVENTEAFF
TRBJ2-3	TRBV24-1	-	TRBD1	TGTGCCACCAGTGCGTCGGGGACAGGGACAGATACGCAGTATTTT	CATSASGTGTDTQYF
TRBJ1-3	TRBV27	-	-	TGTGCCTCCCACGGTGGGTCCGGAAACACCATATATTTT	CASHGGSGNTIYF
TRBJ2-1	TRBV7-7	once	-	TGTGCCATCCAGAGGACCGGGACGCTTGAGCAGTTCTTC	CAIQRTGTLEQFF
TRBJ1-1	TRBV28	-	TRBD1	TGTGCCAGCAGACACAGGGGAAACACTGAAGCTTTCTTT	CASRHRGNTEAFF
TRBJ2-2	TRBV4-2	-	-	TGTGCCAGCTATACTCCGAACACCGGGGAGCTGTTTTTT	CASYTPNTGELFF
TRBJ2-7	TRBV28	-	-	TGTGCCAGCAGGACCGAGGGCACGACATACGAGCAGTACTTC	CASRTEGTTYEQYF
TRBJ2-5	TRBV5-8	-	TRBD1	TGTGCCAGCAGCCGTAGACAGGGGAGCCCCGAGACCCAGTACTTC	CASSRRQGSPETQYF
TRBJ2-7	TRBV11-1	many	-	TGTGCCAGCAGCAGAGACAGTTACGAGCAGTACTTC	CASSRDSYEQYF
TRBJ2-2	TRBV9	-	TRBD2	TGTGCCAGCAGCGGGTGGAGCGGGAGGACGGCCGGGGAGCTGTTTTTT	CASSGWSGRTAGELFF
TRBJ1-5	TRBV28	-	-	TGTGCCAGCAGCTCGACGACCCAGCATTTT	CASSSTTQHF
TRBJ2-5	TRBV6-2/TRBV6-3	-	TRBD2	TGTGCCAGCAGTTACTCAGGGGAGGGGAGGGGAGAGACCCAGTACTTC	CASSYSGEGRGETQYF
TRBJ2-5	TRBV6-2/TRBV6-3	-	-	TGTGCCAGCAGTTACACCAAAATGGGCGGGGCGGCGGGAGAGACCCAGTACTTC	CASSYTKMGGAAGETQYF
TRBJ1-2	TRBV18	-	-	TGTGCCAGCTCACCTATGACAGGCTACTATGGCTACACCTTC	CASSPMTGYYGYTF
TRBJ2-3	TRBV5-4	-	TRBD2	TGTGCCAGCAGCTTGAGCCTGACTAGCGGGGGGGCAATAGATACGCAGTATTTT	CASSLSLTSGGAIDTQYF
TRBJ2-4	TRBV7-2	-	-	TGTGCCAGCAGCACCCGGGGGGGACAGGTTTACCAGGAAAACATTCAGTACTTC	CASSTRGGQVYQENIQYF
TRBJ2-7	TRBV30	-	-	TGTGCCTGGAGTGGAACAGGAACTTACTCCTACGAGCAGTACTTC	CAWSGTGTYSYEQYF
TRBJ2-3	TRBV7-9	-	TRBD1	TGTGCCAGCAGCCCCCGGGACAGCCAAACCACAGATACGCAGTATTTT	CASSPRDSQTTDTQYF